Following are 4 T cell receptor beta chains from one sample sequenced in a study of blood T cell repertoires in COVID-19. The data were produced by immunoSEQ multiplex PCR, yet TCRdb's version contains in-frame clones alone and is incomplete. The sample lists 240,000 or so clones, roughly nine tenths occurring once. Sample: peripheral blood. These receptor sequences come from a man aged 60 to 75 with acute or convalescent COVID-19.

The chain links TRBV18 to TRBJ1-5; maybe TRBD1 (5 bases). The V gene's germline CDR1 is KGHSH and CDR2 LQKENI. The length of the CDR3 is 16 residues. V was clipped by 4 bases and J by 5 bases, with 18 bases between them. DNA of the CDR3: TGTGCCAGCTCACAAAGGTCGGGGGGGAAGGATCAGCCCCAGCATTTT. Its protein product is CASSQRSGGKDQPQHF.

V is TRBV27 and J is TRBJ1-5; 7 bases are a match to TRBD1. Germline V lookup: CDR1 MNHEY, CDR2 SMNVEV (reference sequence). The trim removed 5 bases at V and 2 bases at J, leaving 6 bases unmatched. The CDR3 runs 15 residues. The CDR3 reads CASSPGTAGNQPQHF. CDR3 nucleotide sequence: TGTGCCAGCAGTCCTGGGACAGCAGGCAATCAGCCCCAGCATTTT.

This chain uses TRBV14 with TRBJ2-7, with D possibly being TRBD1 (6 bases). V was trimmed by 4 bases and J by 5 bases, leaving 18 bases between them. Germline V gene data show CDR1 as SGHDN and CDR2 as FVKESK. This CDR3 contains 15 residues. CDR3 sequence: CASSPNRQGRDEQYF. The CDR3 DNA reads TGTGCCAGCAGCCCGAACCGGCAGGGGAGAGACGAGCAGTACTTC.

The V and J genes are TRBV28 and TRBJ2-7, with TRBD2 matching over 11 bases. V lost 3 bases to trimming and J lost 6 bases; unmatched junction nucleotides: 10. This CDR3 comprises 16 residues. CDR1 is MDHEN, CDR2 SYDVKM, per germline. CDR3 amino acids: CASSFSIAGGPTEQYF. Here the CDR3 DNA reads TGTGCCAGCAGTTTCTCGATAGCGGGAGGGCCAACCGAGCAGTACTTC.